This entry describes one TCR beta chain. The entry originates in a study of blood T cell repertoires in COVID-19. About the research overall: The United States, Italy and Spain supplied acute and convalescent COVID-19 samples. PBMCs, B-cell-depleted T cells, or T cells provided the cDNA or gDNA that made up the material.

The junction had 6 bases not matched to a gene; V was cut back by 4 bases and J by 6 bases. Germline CDR1 and CDR2: SGHRS and YFSETQ. The CDR3 is 15 amino acids. Per the original methods: Quantification of nucleated cells was approximated via reference gene primer amplification. The data were produced by immunoSEQ multiplex PCR, yet TCRdb's version contains in-frame clones alone and is incomplete. Clonal size and the V and J genes are those of that table, whereas D and trimming came from the DNA. The repertoire holds some 130,000 clones, with about nine tenths as singletons. The sample consisted of peripheral blood. The rearrangement links TRBV5-1 to TRBJ2-7; 14 bases are shared with TRBD2. The TCR was taken from a man over 45 with acute or convalescent COVID-19. CDR3 sequence: CASSLGTSGGSEQYF. Written as DNA, the CDR3 is TGCGCCAGCAGCCTCGGGACTAGCGGGGGATCCGAGCAGTACTTC.